This is a list of T cell receptor beta chains from one sample in a study of OX40 agonist ivuxolimab in advanced cancers. Sequenced by immunoSEQ multiplex PCR; TCRdb stores in-frame clones only, minus some. This sample has about 50,000 clones, with around 74% found just once. Sample: CD4+ or CD8+ T cells sorted from blood, taken in a trial of the OX40 agonist ivuxolimab. These receptors came from an adult with an advanced solid tumor such as melanoma, head and neck, liver or kidney cancer. Both conserved end residues are part of each CDR3. D genes are given only for firm matches. A row's size may be missing; if present it is once, few, many or a size class.

>TRBJ1-5|TRBV6-5|.|.
CASSSYRAHQPQHF
TGTGCCAGCAGTTCCTACAGGGCCCATCAGCCCCAGCATTTT
>TRBJ1-1|TRBV7-2|.|TRBD1
CASIKWGTANTEAFF
TGTGCCAGCATCAAATGGGGGACAGCGAACACTGAAGCTTTCTTT
>TRBJ2-6|TRBV7-8|.|TRBD1
CASSLASGTGAQVLTF
TGTGCCAGCAGCTTAGCGTCTGGGACAGGGGCTCAAGTCCTGACTTTC
>TRBJ2-7|TRBV30|.|.
CAWMRSSYEQYF
TGTGCCTGGATGCGGAGCTCCTACGAGCAGTACTTC
>TRBJ1-4|TRBV7-9|few|.
CASSFSEKLFF
TGTGCCAGCAGCTTTAGCGAAAAACTGTTTTTT
>TRBJ2-1|TRBV6-4|.|.
CASNLKRDNYNEQFF
TGTGCCAGCAATCTCAAGCGGGACAACTACAATGAGCAGTTCTTC
>TRBJ2-3|TRBV11-3|.|.
CASSLGAGGISTDTQYF
TGTGCCAGCAGCTTAGGTGCAGGGGGGATATCCACAGATACGCAGTATTTT
>TRBJ1-1|TRBV6-1|.|.
CASRGYIDTEAFF
TGTGCCAGCAGAGGGTATATTGACACTGAAGCTTTCTTT
>TRBJ1-5|TRBV7-2|.|TRBD1
CASSASGTGYQPQHF
TGTGCCAGCAGCGCATCCGGGACAGGGTACCAGCCCCAGCATTTT
>TRBJ2-3|TRBV4-1|few|TRBD2
CASSQEAGGAVDTQYF
TGCGCCAGCAGCCAAGAAGCCGGGGGGGCCGTGGATACGCAGTATTTT
>TRBJ2-5|TRBV6-5|.|.
CASRGAKETQYF
TGTGCCAGCAGGGGGGCGAAGGAGACCCAGTACTTC
>TRBJ2-5|TRBV5-8|.|TRBD1
CASSLGTGGGQETQYF
TGTGCCAGCAGCTTGGGGACAGGGGGGGGTCAAGAGACCCAGTACTTC
>TRBJ1-3|TRBV10-2|.|.
CASSGTLSGNTIYF
TGCGCCAGCAGTGGGACACTCTCTGGAAACACCATATATTTT
>TRBJ2-7|TRBV10-3|.|.
CAISDNIGSYEQYF
TGTGCCATCAGTGATAACATAGGCTCCTACGAGCAGTACTTC
>TRBJ2-2|TRBV5-1|few|.
CASSLNSNTGELFF
TGCGCCAGCAGCTTGAACAGTAACACCGGGGAGCTGTTTTTT
>TRBJ2-5|TRBV18|.|.
CASSPPSQGGETQYF
TGTGCCAGCTCACCCCCTTCTCAGGGCGGAGAGACCCAGTACTTC
>TRBJ1-1|TRBV30|.|TRBD1
CAWSVPQGGARGEAFF
TGTGCCTGGAGTGTACCGCAGGGGGGGGCCCGCGGAGAAGCTTTCTTT
>TRBJ1-1|TRBV11-3|few|.
CASSFSGQSEAFF
TGTGCCAGCAGCTTCTCAGGACAGTCTGAAGCTTTCTTT
>TRBJ2-5|TRBV28|.|.
CASSTPRETQYF
TGTGCCAGCAGTACGCCCCGAGAGACCCAGTACTTC
>TRBJ1-5|TRBV18|.|.
CASSPDTNQPQHF
TGTGCCAGCTCGCCCGACACTAATCAGCCCCAGCATTTT
>TRBJ1-5|TRBV18|.|TRBD1
CASSPRAGGGYSNQPQHF
TGTGCCAGCTCACCACGGGCAGGGGGCGGATATAGCAATCAGCCCCAGCATTTT
>TRBJ1-4|TRBV5-1|.|.
CASSLGPDLKLFF
TGCGCCAGCAGCTTGGGGCCAGACCTAAAACTGTTTTTT
>TRBJ2-5|TRBV6-5|.|.
CASSGDFPETQYF
TGTGCCAGCAGCGGGGACTTCCCAGAGACCCAGTACTTC
>TRBJ1-5|TRBV18|.|.
CASSPPTADSPQHF
TGTGCCAGCTCACCACCGACAGCCGATAGTCCCCAGCATTTT
>TRBJ2-4|TRBV2|.|.
CATSSFNTNIQYF
TGTGCCACCAGTTCTTTTAACACAAACATTCAGTACTTC
>TRBJ2-1|TRBV10-3|.|TRBD2
CAISSGGYNEQFF
TGTGCCATCAGTAGCGGGGGTTACAATGAGCAGTTCTTC
>TRBJ1-1|TRBV7-2|.|.
CASSLASGDTEAFF
TGTGCCAGCAGCTTAGCAAGTGGGGACACTGAAGCTTTCTTT
>TRBJ2-5|TRBV2|.|.
CASRENSGGQETQYF
TGTGCCAGCAGGGAGAACAGCGGAGGACAAGAGACCCAGTACTTC
>TRBJ2-5|TRBV5-4|.|.
CASSFYSGEETQYF
TGTGCCAGCAGCTTCTACAGCGGCGAAGAGACCCAGTACTTC
>TRBJ1-1|TRBV6-5|once|.
CASRGQRVTEAFF
TGTGCCAGCAGAGGGCAGAGAGTCACTGAAGCTTTCTTT
>TRBJ2-2|TRBV30|.|.
CAWSVKYTGELFF
TGTGCCTGGAGTGTAAAATACACCGGGGAGCTGTTTTTT
>TRBJ2-5|TRBV19|few|.
CASSVRGQETQYF
TGTGCCAGTAGTGTCCGGGGGCAAGAGACCCAGTACTTC
>TRBJ1-2|TRBV18|.|TRBD1
CASSPIITGTVNYGYTF
TGTGCCAGCTCACCGATTATAACCGGGACAGTCAACTATGGCTACACCTTC
>TRBJ2-5|TRBV28|.|.
CASSPGNQETQYF
TGTGCCAGCTCTCCGGGGAACCAAGAGACCCAGTACTTC
>TRBJ2-5|TRBV30|.|TRBD2
CAWRLWGLQETQYF
TGTGCCTGGAGGTTGTGGGGACTACAAGAGACCCAGTACTTC
>TRBJ1-2|TRBV18|.|TRBD1
CASSPDRANYGYTF
TGTGCCAGCTCGCCCGACAGGGCTAACTATGGCTACACCTTC
>TRBJ1-6|TRBV4-3|.|TRBD1
CASSLGQVVGGFNSPLHF
TGCGCCAGCAGCCTGGGACAGGTCGTTGGGGGTTTCAATTCACCCCTCCACTTT
>TRBJ1-2|TRBV7-8|.|.
CASSLVSGQNYGYTF
TGTGCCAGCAGCTTAGTAAGCGGACAGAACTATGGCTACACCTTC
>TRBJ1-2|TRBV27|few|.
CASSFWAGQGYTF
TGTGCCAGCAGTTTCTGGGCAGGGCAAGGCTACACCTTC
>TRBJ1-1|TRBV6-6|.|TRBD1
CASSSTQGARGTEAFF
TGTGCCAGCAGTTCCACGCAGGGGGCGCGGGGCACTGAAGCTTTCTTT
>TRBJ2-1|TRBV5-1|.|.
CASSSLAENEQFF
TGCGCCAGCAGCTCTTTGGCGGAAAATGAGCAGTTCTTC
>TRBJ2-7|TRBV10-3|.|TRBD2
CAISESTSGGYEQYF
TGTGCCATCAGTGAGTCGACTAGCGGGGGATACGAGCAGTACTTC
>TRBJ2-2|TRBV9|.|TRBD2
CASSRLAGTNTGELFF
TGTGCCAGCAGCCGACTAGCGGGAACGAACACCGGGGAGCTGTTTTTT
>TRBJ2-1|TRBV5-1|.|.
CASSFHLGTQTYNEQFF
TGCGCCAGCAGCTTTCATTTAGGGACCCAGACCTACAATGAGCAGTTCTTC